Included here is one T cell receptor (beta chain) sequence, with context. Study processing details: Scientists estimated how many nucleated cells there were by amplifying reference gene primers. Assay: immunoSEQ multiplex PCR; the TCRdb copy retains only in-frame clones and omits some. V, J and clone size are taken as reported in that table, and D and trimming were inferred from the DNA itself. The sample consists of some 60,000 clones, about 87% of them appearing once. This CDR3 comprises 14 residues. The V gene lost 0 bases and the J gene lost 2 bases, with 6 bases spanning the gap. CDR1 and CDR2 (germline): SGHDT, YYEEEE. The data originate from a study of blood T cell repertoires in COVID-19. Study information: Samples taken during acute and convalescent COVID-19 were collected in the United States, Italy and Spain. The analysed material was cDNA or gDNA that came from T cells, B-cell-depleted T cells, or PBMCs.

The sequence came from a human donor with active COVID-19. The donor label of this sample is uncertain. The sequenced sample was peripheral blood. The chain couples TRBV5-6 to TRBJ1-3; D unresolved. The CDR3 DNA follows: TGTGCCAGCAGCTTGGGGCAGGCTGGAAACACCATATATTTT. Its protein is CASSLGQAGNTIYF.